This T cell receptor beta chain stems from a study of cytomegalovirus exposure and HLA in healthy donors. General study results and limits: Presence/absence analyses assumed roughly uniform sequencing depth across donors, which may not hold. Indistinguishable V segments, including TRBV6-2 and TRBV6-3, were excluded. By a later analysis, the bulk of CMV-associated TCR beta chains appeared HLA-restricted. The study labeled around 160 TCR beta chains cytomegalovirus-associated.

Concerning this clone itself: Its antigen is currently unknown.

Germline V gene sequence: CDR1 SGHAT, CDR2 FQNNGV. Unmatched junction bases numbered 5, after V lost 3 bases and J lost 7 bases. The CDR3 has 16 amino acids. PCR used 60 Vbeta primers and 13 Jbeta primers. Using immunoSEQ multiplex PCR, the repertoire was profiled, and TCRdb retains in-frame clones only, with some absent. The sample includes 150,000 to 200,000 clones, roughly 80% seen only once; the top ten take about 8%. This TCR was recovered from a woman aged 40 to 50 in good health and CMV-seropositive. This chain uses TRBV11-2 with TRBJ2-1; TRBD2 aligns across 14 bases. The sequenced sample consisted of PBMCs. DNA for the CDR3: TGTGCCAGCAGCTTTTTGGGACTAGCGGGAGATAATGAGCAGTTCTTC. As protein: CASSFLGLAGDNEQFF.